This record covers a single T cell receptor beta chain. Its specificity is unknown. This specimen belongs to a study of cytomegalovirus exposure and HLA in healthy donors. General study findings and limits: CMV serostatus was the only immune exposure information that was available.

Vbeta (60) and Jbeta (13) primers were used in the PCR. Libraries were prepared by immunoSEQ multiplex PCR; TCRdb keeps only in-frame clonotypes and omits some of them. This table holds 100,000 to 150,000 clones, about 81% found once. The CDR3 spans 16 residues. V trimming: 10 bases; J trimming: 5 bases; junction bases outside the gene matches: 11. Germline loops: CDR1 MDHEN, CDR2 SYDVKM. The chain links TRBV28 to TRBJ2-2, with 12 bases identical to TRBD2. Sequenced: PBMCs. The clonotype was recovered from a woman aged 40 to 49 in good health and CMV-seropositive. Here the CDR3 reads CAIPSTSGRGTGELFF. CDR3 sequence (DNA): TGTGCCATCCCTTCGACTAGCGGGAGAGGTACCGGGGAGCTGTTTTTT.